This passage covers 24 T cell receptor beta chains from one sample sequenced in a study of CD8+ T cells in alopecia areata. As the sequencing template, cDNA was produced by extracting RNA and reverse transcribing it. Sequencing was performed with immunoSEQ multiplex PCR; in TCRdb, only in-frame clones are kept and a portion is missing. Among some 160,000 clones listed, about two thirds were seen once. The sample comprised CD8+ T cells sorted from blood. These receptors came from a human donor in good health.

V gene TRBV5-1 combines with J gene TRBJ2-1; D perhaps matches TRBD2 (5 bases). The V gene's germline CDR1 is SGHRS and CDR2 YFSETQ. With 7 bases removed from V and 9 bases from J, the gap between germline ends came to 11 bases. The CDR3 length is 11 residues. Written as DNA, the CDR3 is TGCGCCAGCGCTTATGGAGGTGAGCAGTTCTTC. Its translation: CASAYGGEQFF.

The chain joins TRBV30 to TRBJ2-4, with unresolved D. The CDR3 has 14 residues. The V gene's germline CDR1 is GTSNPN and CDR2 SVGIG (reference sequence). V was pared by 4 bases and J by 0 bases, with 10 bases between. CDR3 protein: CAWTPPGAKNIQYF. CDR3 DNA: TGTGCCTGGACCCCGCCGGGAGCCAAAAACATTCAGTACTTC.

The rearrangement links TRBV5-1 to TRBJ2-5; 8 nucleotides align to TRBD1. Germline V lookup: CDR1 SGHRS, CDR2 YFSETQ. With 2 bases clipped from V and 5 bases from J, the junction kept 8 bases outside the gene matches. The CDR3 runs to 15 residues. In DNA form, the CDR3 reads TGCGCCAGCAGCTTAGCCGACAGGGGCGATGAGACCCAGTACTTC. Translating it yields CASSLADRGDETQYF.

This CDR3 reads CATSRGSGTSGPSTDTQYF. The CDR3 DNA is TGTGCCACCAGCAGAGGCTCCGGGACTAGCGGACCGAGCACAGATACGCAGTATTTT. The rearrangement uses TRBV15 and TRBJ2-3; the match to TRBD2 covers 11 bases. Germline CDR1 and CDR2: LNHNV and YYDKDF (reference sequence). There are 19 residues in the CDR3. Trimming cost V 1 base and J 0 bases; bases outside gene matches: 9.

The genes are TRBV30 and TRBJ2-2, with a tentative D call TRBD1 (5 bases). Trimming removed 3 bases at V and 4 bases at J, with 9 bases between. This CDR3 has 13 amino acids. CDR1 and CDR2 (germline): GTSNPN, SVGIG (reference sequence). This CDR3 is CAWSQGSTGELFF. CDR3 nucleotide sequence: TGTGCCTGGAGCCAGGGTTCCACCGGGGAGCTGTTTTTT.

This clone was seen once. V usage is TRBV7-9 and J usage is TRBJ2-1; 11 bases line up with TRBD2. The V and J ends lost 4 bases and 6 bases, in that order; junction bases with no gene match: 5. CDR3 size: 15 residues. Germline V lookup: CDR1 SEHNR, CDR2 FQNEAQ (reference sequence). CDR3 loop: CASSYLAGGINEQFF. CDR3 DNA: TGTGCCAGCAGCTACCTAGCGGGAGGTATCAATGAGCAGTTCTTC. Filled out from reference TRBV7-9 and TRBJ2-1, the complete variable domain reads DTGVSQNPRHKITKRGQNVTFRCDPISEHNRLYWYRQTLGQGPEFLTYFQNEAQLEKSRLLSDRFSAERPKGSFSTLEIQRTEQGDSAMYLCASSYLAGGINEQFFGPGTRLTVL.

This chain links TRBV6-5 with TRBJ1-2, with 7 bases identical to TRBD1. V was pared by 0 bases and J by 5 bases, with 9 bases of the junction left unmatched. Germline V gene sequence: CDR1 MNHEY, CDR2 SVGAGI. This CDR3 has 16 residues. The CDR3 loop is CASSYSAGGIGYGYTF. The CDR3 region has the DNA TGTGCCAGCAGTTACTCGGCAGGGGGAATCGGATATGGCTACACCTTC.

V is TRBV19 and J is TRBJ2-7; a weak D match, TRBD2 (5 bases). This CDR3 has 15 amino acids. Looked up from germline, CDR1 is LNHDA and CDR2 is SQIVND (reference sequence). The V end was cut by 1 base, the J end by 7 bases, with 17 bases between. CDR3 residues: CASSIGSGTLREQYF. CDR3 nucleotide sequence: TGTGCCAGTAGTATAGGAAGCGGAACCCTTCGGGAGCAGTACTTC.

This clone was seen many times. This sequence joins TRBV7-6 and TRBJ2-7, with D maybe TRBD1 (7 bases). There are 14 residues in the CDR3. Germline V lookup: CDR1 SGHVS, CDR2 FNYEAQ. Trimming took off 3 bases at V and 5 bases at J, with 14 bases between the two ends. CDR3 protein: CASSLEGQLDEQYF. CDR3 coding DNA: TGTGCCAGCAGCTTGGAGGGACAGCTCGACGAGCAGTACTTC.

V usage is TRBV27 and J usage is TRBJ2-1, with D perhaps TRBD1 (5 bases). Deletions cut 1 base from V and 8 bases from J, with 12 bases between. Germline CDR1 reads MNHEY; CDR2 reads SMNVEV (reference sequence). The CDR3 totals 14 residues. CDR3 in DNA: TGTGCCAGCAGTTTATTGGGGCAGAGCGATGAGCAGTTCTTC. It is translated as CASSLLGQSDEQFF.

V usage is TRBV15 and J usage is TRBJ2-6; 7 bases align to TRBD1. Germline CDR1 and CDR2: LNHNV and YYDKDF (reference sequence). The CDR3 totals 18 residues. After removal of 5 bases from V and 0 bases from J, the junction contained 10 bases not matched to a gene. Here the CDR3 reads CATSGAGGPLSGANVLTF. The CDR3 DNA reads TGTGCCACCAGCGGAGCAGGGGGTCCCCTCTCTGGGGCCAACGTCCTGACTTTC.

This chain uses TRBV27 with TRBJ1-5; no clear D. Per the germline V gene, CDR1 is MNHEY and CDR2 is SMNVEV (reference sequence). V was shortened by 6 bases and J by 3 bases, with 12 bases between the two germline ends. CDR3 length: 14 amino acids. This CDR3 is CASSPGQNNQPQHF. CDR3 DNA sequence: TGTGCCAGCAGCCCCGGTCAGAACAATCAGCCCCAGCATTTT.

The gene calls are TRBV6-5 and TRBJ2-1; TRBD2 matches at 8 bases. CDR1 and CDR2 (germline): MNHEY, SVGAGI. The ends lost 5 bases at V and 7 bases at J; junction bases unmatched: 4. This CDR3 region has 13 residues. The DNA for the CDR3 is TGTGCCAGCAGTGGGACTAGTTGGAATGAGCAGTTCTTC. Translating it yields CASSGTSWNEQFF.

The J gene is TRBJ2-1, the V gene TRBV7-9; tentatively, D is TRBD1 (6 bases). With 4 bases removed from V and 1 base from J, the gap between germline ends came to 11 bases. CDR1 and CDR2 from the germline V gene are SEHNR and FQNEAQ (reference sequence). This CDR3 is built from 15 residues. The DNA of the CDR3 is TGTGCCAGCAGCTCGCCGGACAGTTCCTACAATGAGCAGTTCTTC. It specifies CASSSPDSSYNEQFF.

The chain recombines TRBV5-4 with TRBJ2-5; 9 positions agree with TRBD2. The CDR3 sequence is 13 residues long. V lost 5 bases and J lost 5; bases outside the gene matches: 4. Germline V lookup: CDR1 SGHNT, CDR2 YYREEE (reference sequence). CDR3 sequence (DNA): TGTGCCAGCAGTGCGGGAGGGCCGGAGACCCAGTACTTC. This codes for CASSAGGPETQYF.

The rearrangement links TRBV5-4 to TRBJ2-7, with D tentatively TRBD1 (6 bases). From germline, CDR1 is SGHNT and CDR2 YYREEE (reference sequence). V was clipped by 3 bases and J by 2 bases, with 9 bases between them. This CDR3 is 13 amino acids long. CDR3 coding DNA: TGTGCCAGCAGCTGGGACACCACCTACGAGCAGTACTTC. Its translation: CASSWDTTYEQYF.

The chain is built from TRBV29-1 and TRBJ2-6, with D unresolved. CDR3 length: 18 amino acids. CDR1 and CDR2 (germline): SQVTM, ANQGSEA. The germline V and J ends were trimmed by 3 bases and 0 bases, with 18 bases remaining between them. This CDR3 is CSVEGRDSKSSGANVLTF. The CDR3 nucleotides are TGCAGCGTTGAGGGAAGAGACTCAAAGAGCTCTGGGGCCAACGTCCTGACTTTC.

The V and J genes are TRBV9 and TRBJ1-2, with D unclear. There are 11 residues in the CDR3. V gave up 3 bases and J gave up 10 bases, with 10 bases separating them. Germline lookup yields CDR1 SGDLS and CDR2 YYNGEE. This CDR3 reads CASSDRAFYTF. CDR3 sequence (DNA): TGTGCCAGCAGCGACCGTGCTTTCTACACCTTC.

In this sample, this clone turned up a few times. This chain links TRBV10-2 with TRBJ1-5; tentative D call: TRBD1 (5 bases). From germline, CDR1 is WSHSY and CDR2 SAAADI. V was shortened by 0 bases and J by 7 bases, with 10 bases between the two germline ends. The length of the CDR3 is 14 residues. The CDR3 nucleotides are TGCGCCAGCAGTGAGTCCCAGGGTAGCCAGCCCCAGCATTTT. Translation gives CASSESQGSQPQHF.

By its share, this clone is medium-sized. The chain combines TRBV2 with TRBJ2-1, with 9 bases lining up with TRBD2. Trimming cost V 5 bases and J 1 base; bases outside gene matches: 3. Germline V gives CDR1 SNHLY, CDR2 FYNNEI. The CDR3 covers 15 residues. Written as DNA, the CDR3 is TGTGCCAGCAGTTTAGCGGGAGTGTCCTACAATGAGCAGTTCTTC. Translated: CASSLAGVSYNEQFF.

The V gene is TRBV4-1, the J gene TRBJ2-1, with 13 bases matching TRBD2. This CDR3 has 15 amino acids. The V and J ends lost 1 base and 7 bases, in that order; junction bases with no gene match: 1. Germline CDR1 and CDR2: MGHRA and YSYEKL. The CDR3 DNA is TGCGCCAGCAGCCAAGGACTAGCGGGAGGAAATGAGCAGTTCTTC. Protein product: CASSQGLAGGNEQFF.

This clone was seen once. V gene TRBV5-1 combines with J gene TRBJ2-1, with D unclear. This CDR3 comprises 16 residues. The ends were cut back, 0 bases at V and 4 bases at J, with 14 bases in the middle. Per the germline V gene, CDR1 is SGHRS and CDR2 is YFSETQ. CDR3 amino acids: CASSLDATIGYNEQFF. The DNA of the CDR3 is TGCGCCAGCAGCTTGGATGCGACCATAGGGTACAATGAGCAGTTCTTC.

V gene TRBV28 combines with J gene TRBJ1-4; D perhaps matches TRBD1 (5 bases). This CDR3 has 15 amino acids. V was clipped by 4 bases and J by 0 bases, with 9 bases between them. Germline assignment: CDR1 MDHEN and CDR2 SYDVKM. The chain's CDR3 is CASSSETATNEKLFF. The CDR3 DNA is TGTGCCAGCAGTTCCGAGACAGCAACTAATGAAAAACTGTTTTTT. Looking up the rest from reference TRBV28 and TRBJ1-4 gives the full variable domain: DVKVTQSSRYLVKRTGEKVFLECVQDMDHENMFWYRQDPGLGLRLIYFSYDVKMKEKGDIPEGYSVSREKKERFSLILESASTNQTSMYLCASSSETATNEKLFFGSGTQLSVL.

The chain joins TRBV9 to TRBJ2-2, with 8 bases that match TRBD2. The CDR3 runs to 13 residues. Germline V gene sequence: CDR1 SGDLS, CDR2 YYNGEE. Trimming at V came to 8 bases and at J to 5 bases, leaving 5 bases not matched to a gene. The CDR3 reads CASRTSLTGELFF. CDR3 sequence (DNA): TGTGCCAGTCGGACTAGCTTAACCGGGGAGCTGTTTTTT.